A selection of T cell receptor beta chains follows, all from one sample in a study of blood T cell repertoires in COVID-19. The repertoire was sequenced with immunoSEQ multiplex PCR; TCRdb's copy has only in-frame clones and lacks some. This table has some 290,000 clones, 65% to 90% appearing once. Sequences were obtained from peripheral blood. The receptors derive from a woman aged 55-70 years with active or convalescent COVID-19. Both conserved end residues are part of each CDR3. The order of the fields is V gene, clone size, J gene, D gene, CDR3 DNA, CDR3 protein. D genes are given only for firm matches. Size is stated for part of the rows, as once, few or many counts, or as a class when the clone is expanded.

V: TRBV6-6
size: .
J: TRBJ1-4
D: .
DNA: TGTGCCAGCTACTCCCAAGCGGGAAGGTCTTTGGGAAAACTGTTTTTT
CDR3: CASYSQAGRSLGKLFF

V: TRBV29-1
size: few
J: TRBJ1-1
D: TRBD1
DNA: TGCAGCGTTGTCAGGACAGGGGGCGAAGACGAAGCTTTCTTT
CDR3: CSVVRTGGEDEAFF

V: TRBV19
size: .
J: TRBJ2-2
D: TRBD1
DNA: TGTGCCAGTAGTGGACAGGGGACCGGGGAGCTGTTTTTT
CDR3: CASSGQGTGELFF

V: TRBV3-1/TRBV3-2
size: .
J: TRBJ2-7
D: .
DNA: TGTGCCAGCAGCGGTATCGGGAGACAATACGAGCAGTACTTC
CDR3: CASSGIGRQYEQYF

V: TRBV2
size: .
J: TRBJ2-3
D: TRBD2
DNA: TGTGCCAGCCAAGTTCGTCGCCTTGCTAGCGGGGGGGATACGCAGTATTTT
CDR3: CASQVRRLASGGDTQYF

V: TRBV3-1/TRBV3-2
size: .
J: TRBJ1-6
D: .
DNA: TGTGCCAGCAGCCAAGAAGCGGGGTCTAATTCACCCCTCCACTTT
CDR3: CASSQEAGSNSPLHF

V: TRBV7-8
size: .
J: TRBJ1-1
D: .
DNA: TGTGCCAGCAGCGAGGGAACCTTTCTCACTGAAGCTTTCTTT
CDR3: CASSEGTFLTEAFF

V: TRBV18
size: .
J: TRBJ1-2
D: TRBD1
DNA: TGTGCCAGCTCACCACCGGTGACAGGGGGCGCGATCTATGGCTACACCTTC
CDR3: CASSPPVTGGAIYGYTF

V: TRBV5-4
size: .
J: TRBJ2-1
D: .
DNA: TGTGCCAGCAGCTTGGGAGGCAGCAATGAGCAGTTCTTC
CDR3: CASSLGGSNEQFF

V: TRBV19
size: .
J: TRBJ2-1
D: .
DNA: TGTGCCAGTAGCGACATTAATGGGCAGGGCCGGGTCTTC
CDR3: CASSDINGQGRVF

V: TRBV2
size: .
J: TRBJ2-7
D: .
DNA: TGTGCCAGCAGTGGGGGGGTGAGTCAGCACGAGCAGTACTTC
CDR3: CASSGGVSQHEQYF

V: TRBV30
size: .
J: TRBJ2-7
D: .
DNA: TGTGCCTGGAGTAGGCTAGCGTTCTACGAGCAGTACTTC
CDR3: CAWSRLAFYEQYF

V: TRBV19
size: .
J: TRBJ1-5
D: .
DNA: TGTGCCAGTAGTATCCTGGGGCACAATCAGCCCCAGCATTTT
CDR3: CASSILGHNQPQHF

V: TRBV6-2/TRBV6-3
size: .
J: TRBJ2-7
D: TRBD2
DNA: TGTGCCAGCAGCCTGACTAGCGGGGCGTCCTACGAGCAGTACTTC
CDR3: CASSLTSGASYEQYF

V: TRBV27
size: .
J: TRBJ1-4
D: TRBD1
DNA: TGTGCCAGCAGGCCCCAGGGGGCGTATGAAAAACTGTTTTTT
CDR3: CASRPQGAYEKLFF

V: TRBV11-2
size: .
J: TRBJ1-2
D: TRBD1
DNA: TGTGCCAGCAGCTCCGTCCGGACAGGGACCTATGGCTACACCTTC
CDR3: CASSSVRTGTYGYTF

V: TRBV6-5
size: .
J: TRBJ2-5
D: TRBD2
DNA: TGTGCCAGCAGTCCACTAGCGGGGGGGCGGGAGACCCAGTACTTC
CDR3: CASSPLAGGRETQYF

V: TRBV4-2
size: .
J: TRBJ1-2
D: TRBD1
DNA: TGTGCCAGCAGCCAATCAGGGCAGGGGGCCGACTATGGCTACACCTTC
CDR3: CASSQSGQGADYGYTF

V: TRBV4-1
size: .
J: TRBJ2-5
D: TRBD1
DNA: TGCGCCAGCAGCCAAGATCCGAGGACAGGGGACGAGACCCAGTACTTC
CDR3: CASSQDPRTGDETQYF

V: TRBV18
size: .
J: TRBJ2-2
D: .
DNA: TGTGCCAGCCAAGGGGCACCTACGAACACCGGGGAGCTGTTTTTT
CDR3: CASQGAPTNTGELFF

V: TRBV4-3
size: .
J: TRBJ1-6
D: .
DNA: TGCGCCAGCAGCCAAGATAGAGGTTCACCCCTCCACTTT
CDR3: CASSQDRGSPLHF

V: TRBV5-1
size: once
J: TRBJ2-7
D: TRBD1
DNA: TGCGCCAGCAGCCCAGGGACAGGGTATAAGCAGTACTTC
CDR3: CASSPGTGYKQYF

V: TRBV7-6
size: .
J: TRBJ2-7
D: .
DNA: TGTGCCAGCAGCTTAGGGAGGGACCCGACCTACGAGCAGTACTTC
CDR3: CASSLGRDPTYEQYF

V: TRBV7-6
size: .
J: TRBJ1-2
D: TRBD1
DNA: TGTGCCAGCAGCCCCGGGACAGGGGAGTATGGCTACACCTTC
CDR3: CASSPGTGEYGYTF

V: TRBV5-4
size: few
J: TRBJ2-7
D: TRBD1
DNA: TGTGCCAGCACGGACAGGGGATCCTACGAGCAGTACTTC
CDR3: CASTDRGSYEQYF

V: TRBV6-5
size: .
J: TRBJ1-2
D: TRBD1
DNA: TGTGCCAGCAGGGGGGACAGCTATGGCTACACCTTC
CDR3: CASRGDSYGYTF

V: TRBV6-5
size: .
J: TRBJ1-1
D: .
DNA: TGTGCCAGCAGTTTAACAGGGTCTGGAGCTTTCTTT
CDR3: CASSLTGSGAFF

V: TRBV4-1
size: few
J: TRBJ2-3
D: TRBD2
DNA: TGCGCCAGCCGGGGACTAGCGGGGGGCCCCTTCGATAGCACAGATACGCAGTATTTT
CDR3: CASRGLAGGPFDSTDTQYF

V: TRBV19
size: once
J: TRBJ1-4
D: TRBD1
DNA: TGTGCCAGTAGTATATCCGGACAGGCGAGGGGTGAAAAACTGTTTTTT
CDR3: CASSISGQARGEKLFF

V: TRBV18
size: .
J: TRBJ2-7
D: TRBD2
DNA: TGTGCCAGCTCACCGGCTGTGGCGGGGGTCTACGAGCAGTACTTC
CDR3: CASSPAVAGVYEQYF

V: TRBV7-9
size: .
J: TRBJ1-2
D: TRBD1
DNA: TGTGCCAGCAGCCAGGGACAGGGGAGTTCCTATGGCTACACCTTC
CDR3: CASSQGQGSSYGYTF

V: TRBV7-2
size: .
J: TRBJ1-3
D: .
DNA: TGTGCCAGCAGCCCCGCGGGACGCCGAAACACCATATATTTT
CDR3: CASSPAGRRNTIYF

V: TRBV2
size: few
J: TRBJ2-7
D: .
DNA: TGTGCCAGCAGTGAAACCCGACAGAAGAATTACGAGCAGTACTTC
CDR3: CASSETRQKNYEQYF